Below, one T cell receptor beta chain is given with its context. The antigen is unknown. Amplification of TCR beta CDR3 regions used RNA as the template. Initially, a first-round RT-PCR of the TCR CDR3 employed the HTBI primer set. TCRdb independently ran MiXCR on the multiplex PCR reads; one entry per CDR3 protein. Altogether 500,000 to 650,000 distinct CDR3 sequences are present, approximately 49% being singletons, with the ten largest covering about 43%. J was trimmed by 2 bases and V by 9 bases; bases with no gene match: 10. Germline V lookup: CDR1 LNHDA, CDR2 SQIVND (reference sequence). The CDR3 consists of 15 residues. The sample comes from a study of T cells in Graves' hyperthyroidism and ophthalmopathy. General study results and limits: Most thyroid clonotypes with frequency above 0.001 were detected in blood.

This chain uses TRBV19 with TRBJ2-7; the match to TRBD1 covers 10 bases. The origin of this receptor is an adult woman with Graves' disease, either hyperthyroidism or ophthalmopathy (not recorded which). Sequencing used peripheral blood or thyroid tissue (not recorded which). CDR3 residues: CASSPDRGKAYEQYF. CDR3 nucleotides: TGTGCCAGCAGCCCGGACAGGGGGAAAGCCTACGAGCAGTACTTC.